Each of the 25 T cell receptor beta chains below was sequenced from the same sample in a study of blood T cell repertoires in COVID-19. Only in-frame clones appear in the TCRdb table, and some are missing; sequencing was by immunoSEQ multiplex PCR. In the table there are over 200,000 clones, 85% to 90% of which are singletons. Material: peripheral blood. These receptors were obtained from a man aged 25-45 years with COVID-19, enrolled during active disease.

The sample holds a few counts of this clone. V and J are TRBV28 and TRBJ2-2, with TRBD2 matching over 7 bases. Germline V lookup: CDR1 MDHEN, CDR2 SYDVKM. This CDR3 has 18 residues. Trimming removed 5 bases from V and 5 bases from J; junction bases left unmatched: 17. In nucleotides, the CDR3 is TGTGCCAGCAGTCCCCCCACGGGGAGCGGGATTAATACCGGGGAGCTGTTTTTT. It yields the protein CASSPPTGSGINTGELFF.

The rearrangement joins TRBV30 to TRBJ1-6; possibly TRBD1 for D (5 bases). Trimming removed 4 bases at V and 5 bases at J, with 9 bases between. The germline V gene has CDR1 GTSNPN and CDR2 SVGIG (reference sequence). The CDR3 contains 13 residues. CDR3 sequence reads: CAWTGFDNSPLHF. CDR3 nucleotide sequence: TGTGCCTGGACAGGGTTCGATAATTCACCCCTCCACTTT. The variable domain in full, with the rest retrieved from reference TRBV30 and TRBJ1-6, is SQTIHQWPATLVQPVGSPLSLECTVEGTSNPNLYWYRQAAGRGLQLLFYSVGIGQISSEVPQNLSASRPQDRQFILSSKKLLLSDSGFYLCAWTGFDNSPLHFGNGTRLTVT.

This chain uses TRBV14 with TRBJ2-7, with 8 nucleotides matching TRBD2. This CDR3 has 14 residues. Germline values: CDR1 SGHDN, CDR2 FVKESK. The V and J ends lost 5 bases and 0 bases, in that order; junction bases with no gene match: 3. CDR3 residues: CASSRLASSYEQYF. The CDR3 coding sequence is TGTGCCAGCAGCAGACTAGCGAGCTCCTACGAGCAGTACTTC.

The rearrangement uses TRBV18 and TRBJ1-1, with D possibly TRBD1 on 6 matching bases. The CDR3 contains 18 residues. Trimming removed 3 bases from V and 1 base from J, with 21 bases in between. The germline V gene has CDR1 KGHSH and CDR2 LQKENI. The CDR3 nucleotides read TGTGCCAGCTCACCCTTAGGGGACACCAGGGCATGGAACACTGAAGCTTTCTTT. This gives the protein CASSPLGDTRAWNTEAFF. Looking up the rest from reference TRBV18 and TRBJ1-1 gives the full variable domain: NAGVMQNPRHLVRRRGQEARLRCSPMKGHSHVYWYRQLPEEGLKFMVYLQKENIIDESGMPKERFSAEFPKEGPSILRIQQVVRGDSAAYFCASSPLGDTRAWNTEAFFGQGTRLTVV.

The sample holds one count of this clone. This chain links TRBV2 with TRBJ2-1, with D tentatively TRBD1 (5 bases). The V end lost 7 bases, the J end lost 2 bases, and 12 bases lay between the germline ends. The CDR3 runs to 14 residues. Germline V gene data show CDR1 as SNHLY and CDR2 as FYNNEI. As DNA, the CDR3 is TGTGCCAGCAAGGCAGGGTTCGCCTACAATGAGCAGTTCTTC. It encodes CASKAGFAYNEQFF.

This chain joins TRBV12-5 and TRBJ2-1; TRBD1 aligns across 9 bases. Trimming took 4 bases from V and 5 from J; bases not matched to a gene: 12. This CDR3 has 17 residues. Germline V CDR1 and CDR2: LGHNT, FRNRAP. The CDR3 reads CASGSSPGTGYHNEQFF. The CDR3 nucleotides are TGTGCTAGTGGTTCTTCCCCCGGGACAGGGTACCACAATGAGCAGTTCTTC. Based on the CDR3 plus reference TRBV12-5 and TRBJ2-1, the full variable domain is DARVTQTPRHKVTEMGQEVTMRCQPILGHNTVFWYRQTMMQGLELLAYFRNRAPLDDSGMPKDRFSAEMPDATLATLKIQPSEPRDSAVYFCASGSSPGTGYHNEQFFGPGTRLTVL.

The chain carries TRBV29-1 and TRBJ1-5; D unresolved. V was shortened by 6 bases and J by 2 bases, with 11 bases between the two germline ends. This CDR3 is built from 13 residues. Germline values: CDR1 SQVTM, CDR2 ANQGSEA. The CDR3 DNA reads as TGCAGCGTAACGGGGAGTCGCAATCAGCCCCAGCATTTT. It codes for CSVTGSRNQPQHF.

The chain uses TRBV19 and TRBJ1-2; a possible D gene is TRBD1 (5 bases). The V gene's germline CDR1 is LNHDA and CDR2 SQIVND (reference sequence). This CDR3 is built from 16 residues. V was clipped by 4 bases and J by 5 bases, with 20 bases between them. For the CDR3, the DNA is TGTGCCAGTAGTAGGGATCGACAGTCCACCCTATATGGCTACACCTTC. Its protein product is CASSRDRQSTLYGYTF.

This chain connects TRBV2 to TRBJ2-3; D is perhaps TRBD2 (6 bases). The CDR3 spans 13 residues. V was trimmed by 9 bases and J by 2 bases, leaving 12 bases between them. In germline, CDR1 is SNHLY, CDR2 FYNNEI. CDR3 nucleotides: TGTGCCAGTCATTCTAGCGCCACAGATACGCAGTATTTT. Translated, it gives CASHSSATDTQYF.

The CDR3 DNA follows: TGTGCCAGCAGGTGGGGGGCAGGGGGCTTAGAGACCCAGTACTTC. Protein sequence: CASRWGAGGLETQYF. This sequence joins TRBV4-2 and TRBJ2-5, with TRBD1 matching 8 bases. V shed 6 bases and J 4 bases; nucleotides not matched to a gene: 10. The CDR3 is 15 residues long. In germline, CDR1 is LGHNA, CDR2 YNFKEQ.

This clone was observed a handful of times. The CDR3, as DNA: TGTGCCAGCAGCGTAGTATCAGGTTACAATGAGCAGTTCTTC. Translated: CASSVVSGYNEQFF. This rearrangement joins TRBV9 to TRBJ2-1; D call uncertain. Germline lookup yields CDR1 SGDLS and CDR2 YYNGEE. CDR3 length: 14 amino acids. V was trimmed by 0 bases and J by 4 bases, leaving 8 bases between them. Variable domain in full (rest from reference TRBV9 and TRBJ2-1): DSGVTQTPKHLITATGQRVTLRCSPRSGDLSVYWYQQSLDQGLQFLIQYYNGEERAKGNILERFSAQQFPDLHSELNLSSLELGDSALYFCASSVVSGYNEQFFGPGTRLTVL.

The rearrangement joins TRBV5-6 to TRBJ1-1; D is unresolved. Trimming removed 2 bases at V and 1 base at J, with 9 bases between. This CDR3 has 14 amino acids. Germline V gene lookup returns CDR1 SGHDT and CDR2 YYEEEE. CDR3 loop: CASSLYGPNTEAFF. The CDR3 region has the DNA TGTGCCAGCAGCTTATATGGCCCGAACACTGAAGCTTTCTTT.

This chain joins TRBV12-3 or TRBV12-4 and TRBJ2-1; D may be TRBD2 (6 bases). The CDR3 runs to 12 residues. Trimming took off 3 bases at V and 6 bases at J, with 6 bases between the two ends. The CDR3 loop is CASSLTSNEQFF. Here the CDR3 DNA reads TGTGCCAGCAGTTTGACTAGCAATGAGCAGTTCTTC.

The V gene is TRBV7-8, the J gene TRBJ2-1, with 7 bases that match TRBD2. Germline V CDR1 and CDR2: SGHVS, FQNEAQ. There are 15 residues in the CDR3. V dropped 1 base and J dropped 7; count of bases not matched to a gene: 7. CDR3 DNA: TGTGCCAGCAGCTTAGGGGGGAGGGCCACGAATGAGCAGTTCTTC. Residues: CASSLGGRATNEQFF. Full variable domain (remainder filled in from reference TRBV7-8 and TRBJ2-1): GAGVSQSPRYKVAKRGQDVALRCDPISGHVSLFWYQQALGQGPEFLTYFQNEAQLDKSGLPSDRFFAERPEGSVSTLKIQRTQQEDSAVYLCASSLGGRATNEQFFGPGTRLTVL.

The chain combines TRBV11-2 with TRBJ1-1, with TRBD1 matching over 9 bases. Germline V gene data show CDR1 as SGHAT and CDR2 as FQNNGV. The J segment lost 7 bases and the V segment lost 3 bases, leaving 15 bases of the junction unmatched. CDR3 size: 17 residues. CDR3 DNA sequence: TGTGCCAGCAGCTTCCCCCTCGCGACAGGGGGGAAGCATGAAGCTTTCTTT. It codes for CASSFPLATGGKHEAFF.

The chain links TRBV28 to TRBJ2-1; 13 bases map to TRBD2. The V gene's germline CDR1 is MDHEN and CDR2 SYDVKM. This CDR3 is 19 amino acids long. V lost 1 base to trimming and J lost 5 bases; unmatched junction nucleotides: 11. The CDR3 nucleotides are TGTGCCAGCAGTTTATCGGGACTAGCGGGACGTCTCGTGCACAATGAGCAGTTCTTC. This gives the protein CASSLSGLAGRLVHNEQFF.

This chain links TRBV7-2 with TRBJ1-6; unclear D gene. Germline loops: CDR1 SGHTA, CDR2 FQGNSA. The V end was cut by 2 bases, the J end by 8 bases, with 10 bases between. CDR3 length equals 14 residues. The CDR3 nucleotides read TGTGCCAGCAGCTTAATTGTCAGTTATTCACCCCTCCACTTT. Residues: CASSLIVSYSPLHF.

The rearrangement uses TRBV9 and TRBJ2-4; weak D call: TRBD2 (6 bases). Germline V gives CDR1 SGDLS, CDR2 YYNGEE. The CDR3 covers 14 residues. V dropped 4 bases and J dropped 7 bases, with 15 bases sitting between them. The CDR3 DNA reads as TGTGCCAGCAGCCCCCGGACTGGGGGGAACATTCAGTACTTC. Amino acid sequence: CASSPRTGGNIQYF.

The chain recombines TRBV2 with TRBJ1-5; D is possibly TRBD1 (6 bases). Trimming left V 2 bases short and J 3 bases short, with 8 bases between. The germline V gene has CDR1 SNHLY and CDR2 FYNNEI. There are 14 residues in the CDR3. The CDR3 DNA reads TGTGCCAGCAGTGAACAGGGGATCAATCAGCCCCAGCATTTT. Amino acid sequence: CASSEQGINQPQHF.

This chain joins TRBV3-1 (or the pseudogene TRBV3-2) and TRBJ2-1, with TRBD2 matching 9 bases. Germline trimming cut 1 base from V and 6 bases from J; bases unmatched to any gene: 7. There are 16 residues in the CDR3. Germline CDR1 LGHDT, CDR2 YNNKEL (reference sequence). CDR3 amino acids: CASSQALAGIGNEQFF. The CDR3 region has the DNA TGTGCCAGCAGCCAAGCCCTAGCGGGGATAGGCAATGAGCAGTTCTTC.

The rearrangement joins TRBV11-2 to TRBJ2-7; unclear D gene. Deletions cut 4 bases from V and 2 bases from J, with 15 bases between. Germline V gives CDR1 SGHAT, CDR2 FQNNGV. This CDR3 region has 15 residues. CDR3 amino acids: CASSYAEYSTYEQYF. CDR3 DNA sequence: TGTGCCAGCAGCTACGCGGAATACTCGACCTACGAGCAGTACTTC.

V gene TRBV10-3 combines with J gene TRBJ1-4; 8 positions agree with TRBD1. This CDR3 is built from 14 residues. J gave up 7 bases and V 6 bases, and 7 bases lay outside the gene matches. The V gene's germline CDR1 is ENHRY and CDR2 SYGVKD. CDR3 DNA sequence: TGTGCCATCAGAGCAGGGGGCGTTGGTGAAAAACTGTTTTTT. Translation gives CAIRAGGVGEKLFF.

The chain carries TRBV19 and TRBJ2-2, with 10 positions matching TRBD2. V trimming: 7 bases; J trimming: 2 bases; junction bases outside the gene matches: 4. Germline CDR1 is LNHDA and CDR2 is SQIVND (reference sequence). The CDR3 consists of 15 residues. The CDR3 here is CASKGLAANTGELFF. The CDR3 coding sequence is TGTGCCAGTAAAGGACTAGCGGCCAACACCGGGGAGCTGTTTTTT.

The gene calls are TRBV5-4 and TRBJ1-6; D is undetermined. Germline V CDR1 and CDR2: SGHNT, YYREEE (reference sequence). Trimming stripped 1 base from V and 7 bases from J, with 9 bases between. The CDR3 runs 14 residues. The CDR3 is CASSLWEGNSPLHF. In DNA, the CDR3 is TGTGCCAGCAGCTTGTGGGAGGGAAATTCACCCCTCCACTTT.

The chain is built from TRBV9 and TRBJ1-2, with TRBD1 matching over 9 bases. Trimming removed 4 bases from V and 6 bases from J; junction bases left unmatched: 7. Germline V gives CDR1 SGDLS, CDR2 YYNGEE. The CDR3 loop spans 14 amino acids. The CDR3 sequence is CASSFGQGIDGYTF. The CDR3 coding sequence is TGTGCCAGCAGCTTTGGACAGGGGATTGATGGCTACACCTTC.